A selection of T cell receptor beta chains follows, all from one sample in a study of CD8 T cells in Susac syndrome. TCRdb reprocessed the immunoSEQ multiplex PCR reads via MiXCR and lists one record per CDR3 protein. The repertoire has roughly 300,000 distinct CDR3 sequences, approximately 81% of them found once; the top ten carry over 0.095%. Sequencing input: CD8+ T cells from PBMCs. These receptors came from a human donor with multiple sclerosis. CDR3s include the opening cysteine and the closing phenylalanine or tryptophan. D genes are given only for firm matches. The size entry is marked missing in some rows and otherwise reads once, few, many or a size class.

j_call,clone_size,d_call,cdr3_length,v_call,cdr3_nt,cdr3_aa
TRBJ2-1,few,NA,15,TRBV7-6,TGTGCTAGCAGCCGGGACATTAGCTCCTACAATGAGCAGTTCTTC,CASSRDISSYNEQFF
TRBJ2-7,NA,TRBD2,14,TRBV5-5,TGTGCCAGCAGCTTGACAGCGGGAGTCCAGGCGCAGTACTTC,CASSLTAGVQAQYF
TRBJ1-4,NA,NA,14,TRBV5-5,TGTGCCAGCAGCTTCGATAGCCTGAATGAAAAACTGTTTTTT,CASSFDSLNEKLFF
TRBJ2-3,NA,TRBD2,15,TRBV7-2,TGTGCCAGCAGCTTAGGGACCCGAGGCCTAGCGGGGCTTTATTTT,CASSLGTRGLAGLYF
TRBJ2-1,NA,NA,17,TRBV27,TGTGCCAGCAGTTTATCCCCTGGGACGTTCCTGTACAATGAGCAGTTCTTC,CASSLSPGTFLYNEQFF
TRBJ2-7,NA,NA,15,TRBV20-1,TGCAGTGCCGCATTGGGCCTAGGCAGACACTACGAGCAGTACTTC,CSAALGLGRHYEQYF
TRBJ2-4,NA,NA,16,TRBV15,TGTGCCACCAGCTCCCCCCCGGTGGGGCATGGGAACATTCAGTACTTC,CATSSPPVGHGNIQYF
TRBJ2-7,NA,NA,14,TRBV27,TGTGCCAGCAGTCCTGGACAGCGCACCTACGAGCAGTACTTC,CASSPGQRTYEQYF
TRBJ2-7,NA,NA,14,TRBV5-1,TGCGCCAGCAGCCCGGATGGCAACTCCTACGAGCAGTACTTC,CASSPDGNSYEQYF
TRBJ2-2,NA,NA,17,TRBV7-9,TGTGCCAGCAGCCCTTCGCTAGTGGGACTTAACACCGGGGAGCTGTTTTTT,CASSPSLVGLNTGELFF
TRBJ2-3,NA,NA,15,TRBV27,TGTGCCAGCAGTTTATTCGCGGGGACCACAGATACGCAGTATTTT,CASSLFAGTTDTQYF
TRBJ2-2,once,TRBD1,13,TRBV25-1,TGTGCCACCCAGGGGGCCGACACCGGGGAGCTGTTTTTT,CATQGADTGELFF
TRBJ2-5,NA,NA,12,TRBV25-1,TGTGCCCCATCTCCCCCCCCAGGGGCCCAGTACTTC,CAPSPPPGAQYF
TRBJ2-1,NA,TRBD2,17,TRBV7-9,TGTGCCAGCAGCCACGGGACTAGCGGATCCACAGGGAATGAGCAGTTCTTC,CASSHGTSGSTGNEQFF
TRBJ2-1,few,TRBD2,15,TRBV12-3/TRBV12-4,TGTGCCAGCAGTTTAGAGGGAGGGACCTACAATGAGCAGTTCTTC,CASSLEGGTYNEQFF
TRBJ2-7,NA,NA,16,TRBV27,TGTGCCAGCAGCTCGATGTTCCGGGACCTCATTGGGGAGCAGTACTTC,CASSSMFRDLIGEQYF
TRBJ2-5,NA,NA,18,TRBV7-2,TGTGCCAGCAGCTTAAATAAGGGCTGGATCCAGGTCCAAGAGACCCAGTACTTC,CASSLNKGWIQVQETQYF
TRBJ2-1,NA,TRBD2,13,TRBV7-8,TGTGCCAGCAGCCCAAGACTAGCGAATGAGCAGTTCTTC,CASSPRLANEQFF
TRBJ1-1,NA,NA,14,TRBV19,TGTGCCAGTACAATGGGGAAACGCGGGCCTGAAGCTTTCTTT,CASTMGKRGPEAFF
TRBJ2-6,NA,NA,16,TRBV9,TGTGCCAGCAGCGCTCCACCCCCCTCTGGGGCCAACGTCCTGACTTTC,CASSAPPPSGANVLTF
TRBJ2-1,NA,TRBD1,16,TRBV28,TGTGCCAGCAGTCCGACTTCCGGGACAGGGGGCCTGAAGGTGTTCTTC,CASSPTSGTGGLKVFF
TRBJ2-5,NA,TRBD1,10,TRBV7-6,TGTGCCAGCAGCTCCGGACAGGGTGACTTC,CASSSGQGDF
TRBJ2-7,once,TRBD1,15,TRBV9,TGTGCCAGCAGCGCGGGACAGTTAACCTCCTACGAGCAGTACTTC,CASSAGQLTSYEQYF
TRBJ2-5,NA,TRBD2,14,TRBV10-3,TGTGCCATCAGTGCCGAGATAGCGGGAGAGACCCAGTACTTC,CAISAEIAGETQYF
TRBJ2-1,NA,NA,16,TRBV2,TGTGCCAGCAGTGCCAGTCATTCAAGCTCCTACAATGAGCAGTTCTTC,CASSASHSSSYNEQFF
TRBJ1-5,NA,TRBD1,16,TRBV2,TGTGCCAGCAGTGAGCCCGGGACAGGGATCAATCAGCCCCAGCATTTT,CASSEPGTGINQPQHF
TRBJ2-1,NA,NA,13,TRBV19,TGTGCCAGTAATCGGGAGTCCCACAATGAGCAGTTCTTC,CASNRESHNEQFF
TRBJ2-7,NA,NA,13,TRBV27,TGTGCCAGCAGTTTTGGGCAATCTTACGAGCAGTACTTC,CASSFGQSYEQYF
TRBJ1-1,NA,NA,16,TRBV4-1,TGCGCCAGCAGCCAAGACCTCAGGGTATGGGTTACTGAAGCTTTCTTT,CASSQDLRVWVTEAFF
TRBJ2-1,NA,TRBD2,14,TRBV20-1,TGCAGTCCGAGGACCGGGACTAGGTTTAATGAGCAGTTCTTC,CSPRTGTRFNEQFF
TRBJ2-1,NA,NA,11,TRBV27,TGTGCCAGCTTGGGATACAATGAGCAGTTCTTC,CASLGYNEQFF
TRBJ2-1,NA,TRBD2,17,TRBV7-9,TGTGCCAGCAGCTTAAGCGGACTAGCGGGAGCCTACAATGAGCAGTTCTTC,CASSLSGLAGAYNEQFF
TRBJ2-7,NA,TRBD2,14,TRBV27,TGTGCCAGCAGTTTTCTGACTAGCCGGGGCGAGCAGTACTTC,CASSFLTSRGEQYF
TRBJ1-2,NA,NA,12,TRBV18,TGTGCCAGCTCCCTAAGAGCGGACGGCTACACCTTC,CASSLRADGYTF
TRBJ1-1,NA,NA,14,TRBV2,TGTGCCAGCAGTGATGCGGACCGGGACACTGAAGCTTTCTTT,CASSDADRDTEAFF
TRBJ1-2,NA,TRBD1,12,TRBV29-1,TGCAGCGTTGATACAGGGGAGCATGGCTACACCTTC,CSVDTGEHGYTF
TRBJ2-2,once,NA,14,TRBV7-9,TGTGCCAGCCTGAGCGGTACGAACACCGGGGAGCTGTTTTTT,CASLSGTNTGELFF
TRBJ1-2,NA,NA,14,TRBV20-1,TGCAGTGCTAGTTATCCGGAGGAGACGTATGGCTACACCTTC,CSASYPEETYGYTF
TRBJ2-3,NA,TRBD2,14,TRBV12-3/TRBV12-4,TGTGCCAGCAGTTTCGCGGGAGGCGGAGATACGCAGTATTTT,CASSFAGGGDTQYF
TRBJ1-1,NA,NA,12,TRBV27,TGTGCCAGTGGACGGATGAACACTGAAGCTTTCTTT,CASGRMNTEAFF
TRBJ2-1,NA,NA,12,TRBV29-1,TGCAGCGTTGACGGGAACAACAATGAGCAGTTCTTC,CSVDGNNNEQFF
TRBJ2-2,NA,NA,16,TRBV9,TGTGCCAGCAGCCCGCGTGGACTCCCTGGCACCGGGGAGCTGTTTTTT,CASSPRGLPGTGELFF
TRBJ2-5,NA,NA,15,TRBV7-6,TGTGCCAGCAGCTTAAAGCGCGGCAACCAAGAGACCCAGTACTTC,CASSLKRGNQETQYF
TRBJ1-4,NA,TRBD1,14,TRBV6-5,TGTGCCAGCAGTTACTCTGGGACAGGGCAAAAACTGTTTTTT,CASSYSGTGQKLFF